The present entry profiles one TCR beta chain with its context. What it binds is unknown. CDR1 and CDR2 from the germline V gene are SGHTA and FQGNSA. This CDR3 comprises 15 residues. This entry belongs to a study of monozygotic twins with inflammatory bowel disease. General observations from the study: No detectable difference in repertoire similarity separated concordant from discordant twins, possibly as a result of limited power.

From the 5' RACE reads, TCRdb lists one entry per CDR3 protein and no DNA. Its clone listing holds over 150,000 distinct CDR3 sequences. The TCR comes from a human donor with ulcerative colitis or Crohn's disease, or a healthy co-twin of an affected twin (not recorded which). The sequencing input was blood. The chain employs TRBV7-2 and TRBJ2-1. This CDR3 is CASSLGLASYNEQFF.